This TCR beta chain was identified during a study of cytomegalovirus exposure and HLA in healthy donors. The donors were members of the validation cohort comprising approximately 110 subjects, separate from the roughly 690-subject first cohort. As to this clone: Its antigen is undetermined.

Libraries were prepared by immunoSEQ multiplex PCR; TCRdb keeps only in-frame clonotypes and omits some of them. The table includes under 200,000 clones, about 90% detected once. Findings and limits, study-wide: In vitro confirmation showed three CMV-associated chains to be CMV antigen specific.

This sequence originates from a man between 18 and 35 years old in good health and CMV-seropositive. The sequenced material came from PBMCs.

CDR3 region: CASTTPGQDFSRGYTF. The CDR3 DNA is TGTGCCAGTACCACTCCGGGACAGGATTTTTCACGGGGCTACACCTTC. The chain couples TRBV19 to TRBJ1-2; 8 bases fit TRBD1. J lost 8 bases, V lost 7 bases, and 18 bases had no gene match. The CDR3 contains 16 residues. Looked up from germline, CDR1 is LNHDA and CDR2 is SQIVND (reference sequence).